This entry describes one T cell receptor beta chain. This clonotype was seen many times. Its antigen specificity is not known. The record has no base qualities; no much larger clone is one base away. Two rounds of multiplex PCR were used to amplify the TCR beta CDR3 region from genomic DNA. In the first PCR round, primers specific to each TRBV and TRBJ gene were used, and the primer sequences were filed in Chinese patent CN105087789A. The second PCR round used universal primers. The Roche High Pure PCR Template Preparation Kit was used to extract genomic DNA from frozen PBMCs. An Illumina HiSeq 3000 was used to sequence the libraries paired-end with 151 bp reads. From the authors' description of their analysis: CutAdapt was used to remove raw reads lacking the multiplex PCR primer sequences. PEAR was used to merge high-quality paired reads into contigs. By alignment to reference sequences, MiXCR assigned TRB V, D and J gene segments to each contig. To remove sequencing errors, CDR3 sequences were clustered according to base quality and sequence similarity. Shannon entropy, normalized by the natural log of the productive TCR sequence number, served as the measure of diversity. Clonality was computed as one minus the ratio of Shannon entropy to the natural log of the number of unique clonotypes. Using the Youden index from ROC curves, the researchers picked the repertoire-metric cut-offs for progression-free survival, and all analyses were carried out in R 3.5.3. TCRdb took the public reads, trimmed them with fastp at Q25, ran MiXCR for clone calling and kept in-frame beta chains. Rows merge per CDR3 protein into single entries with the most common DNA and genes. TCRdb's processing, not the study's, gives the V and J calls here. Here the sample has around 30,000 distinct CDR3 sequences; under 35% occur a single time. Around 16% of the sample is taken by the ten largest.

All patients had node-negative disease on CT and PET/CT, and none had a history of other malignancies or had previously received chemotherapy or radiotherapy. At each of the two time points, 5.5 to 7.5 milliliters of peripheral venous blood were collected into EDTA tubes. Ficoll-Paque Plus density-gradient centrifugation was used to isolate PBMCs. Right after collection, samples were placed at -80 degrees C and kept there until analysis. The sample is drawn from a study of prognosis after radiotherapy for stage I lung cancer (dated by TCRdb to the early 2020s). Background on the whole study: Between April 2018 and early 2019, roughly 20 patients with stage I NSCLC were enrolled in Nanjing, China. SBRT was given in 3 to 5 fractions with a biologically effective dose of at least 100 Gy, using image-guided IMRT or VMAT. In every patient, SBRT was given without any concurrent therapy. All patients were considered medically inoperable, owing to comorbidities in about 13 and refusal of surgery in 6 or 7. The patients included approximately 14 who had newly diagnosed primary stage I lung tumors, along with about 5 others who had oligometastatic NSCLC after their primary tumor had been surgically resected. This study profiled peripheral blood TCR beta repertoires from stage I NSCLC patients before and after stereotactic body radiotherapy and linked the repertoires to distant failure. Squamous cell carcinoma histology was identified in 6 or 7 patients, and adenocarcinoma histology was identified in around 13 patients. After SBRT, distant metastases developed in four of the 19 patients at a median of approximately 7 months, while the remaining 15 patients had no significant progression. The cohort included about a dozen men and a handful of women, with a median age of approximately 76 years and a range of roughly 53 to 85 years. A total of about 40 blood samples from approximately 20 patients were sequenced, with one sample obtained before and one obtained after SBRT for each patient. The research as a whole found: Differences by metastasis status were reportedly seen in TRBV and TRBJ usage frequencies, involving two V genes at baseline and, after SBRT, several V genes and two J genes. None of the reported P values were adjusted for multiple comparisons. Whether the expanded TCR clones were tumor-specific was not determined. After SBRT, the count of unique TCR clones dropped from a median of about 10,000 beforehand to several thousand afterward (Wilcoxon paired P=0.011). Post-SBRT Shannon entropy and its change from baseline were lower in patients who developed distant metastases; baseline Shannon entropy was not associated with metastases. The small cohort and short follow-up limited the study, so independent validation of the findings is needed.

Here the sequenced sample was PBMCs, taken before or after stereotactic body radiation therapy (not recorded which). This receptor was identified in a donor aged 50 or older with non-small cell lung cancer.

The CDR3 has the sequence CASSTAGGQGGTYEQYF. The DNA sequence is TGTGCCAGTAGTACGGCAGGGGGACAGGGGGGTACCTACGAGCAGTACTTC. This sequence uses TRBV19 and TRBJ2-7, with 11 bases aligning to TRBD1. The germline V gene (reference sequence) gives CDR1 as LNHDA and CDR2 as SQIVND. The CDR3 goes from the cysteine to the phenylalanine over 17 residues. Solely the CDR3 DNA is kept, with 51 bases framed from the first base. The germline V and J ends show losses of 4 bases and 2 bases respectively, and no gene match explains 10 bases of the junction.